This passage covers 7 T cell receptor beta chains from one sample sequenced in a study of early T cells in non-severe SARS-CoV-2 infection. TCRdb processed the 5' RACE reads anew with MiXCR; each CDR3 protein has one entry. This sample carries about 57,000 distinct CDR3 sequences, 10% to 15% of them seen once, and the ten largest clones take around 4.7%. Material: whole blood. These receptors were taken from an adult who was a healthcare worker with PCR-confirmed SARS-CoV-2 infection or an uninfected control (not recorded which).

This clonotype was recorded many times. This chain links TRBV11-2 with TRBJ2-5; D possibly corresponds to TRBD2 (5 bases). The V end was cut by 2 bases, the J end by 7 bases, with 14 bases between. CDR3 length: 14 amino acids. Germline V gene lookup returns CDR1 SGHAT and CDR2 FQNNGV. CDR3 protein: CASSLRGEKGTQYF. CDR3 DNA: TGTGCCAGCAGCTTACGGGGAGAGAAGGGGACCCAGTACTTC.

This clonotype came up many times. V gene TRBV2 combines with J gene TRBJ2-7; 7 bases match TRBD2. The CDR3 loop spans 12 amino acids. Germline V lookup: CDR1 SNHLY, CDR2 FYNNEI. The ends lost 8 bases at V and 2 bases at J; junction bases unmatched: 3. Written as DNA, the CDR3 is TGTGCCAGCGGGGGGGATACCTACGAGCAGTACTTC. The encoded protein is CASGGDTYEQYF.

This clonotype was recorded at least ten times. The chain recombines TRBV5-6 with TRBJ2-1; TRBD1 is a possible D gene (5 bases). The V gene lost 0 bases and the J gene lost 4 bases, with 11 bases spanning the gap. Germline-derived CDR1 and CDR2 are SGHDT and YYEEEE. CDR3 length: 15 residues. As DNA, the CDR3 is TGTGCCAGCAGCTTGGCAGGGTCGGTATACAATGAGCAGTTCTTC. Translated: CASSLAGSVYNEQFF.

This clonotype was counted many times. J is TRBJ2-7 and V is TRBV5-1; D is unresolved. Germline values: CDR1 SGHRS, CDR2 YFSETQ. The CDR3 has 12 residues. Trimming left V 4 bases short and J 4 bases short, with 9 bases between. The CDR3 DNA reads TGCGCCAGCAGCCCAGACGAGTACGAGCAGTACTTC. Its translation: CASSPDEYEQYF.

This clonotype came up many times. The chain joins TRBV29-1 to TRBJ2-1; possible D gene TRBD1, 5 bases. V shed 4 bases and J shed 1 base, with 14 bases lying between them. This CDR3 is built from 15 residues. Germline V gives CDR1 SQVTM, CDR2 ANQGSEA. CDR3 protein: CSVGLAGQSYNEQFF. Here the CDR3 DNA reads TGCAGCGTTGGTTTGGCAGGGCAATCCTACAATGAGCAGTTCTTC.

This clonotype was seen ten or more times. The J gene is TRBJ2-1, the V gene TRBV11-2, with D possibly matching TRBD1 (7 bases). Germline V gene sequence: CDR1 SGHAT, CDR2 FQNNGV. The germline V and J ends were trimmed by 7 bases and 7 bases, with 14 bases remaining between them. The CDR3 totals 13 residues. CDR3 in amino acids: CASNPGGQNEQFF. For the CDR3, the DNA is TGTGCCAGCAACCCAGGGGGGCAGAATGAGCAGTTCTTC. Based on the CDR3 plus reference TRBV11-2 and TRBJ2-1, the full variable domain is EAGVAQSPRYKIIEKRQSVAFWCNPISGHATLYWYQQILGQGPKLLIQFQNNGVVDDSQLPKDRFSAERLKGVDSTLKIQPAKLEDSAVYLCASNPGGQNEQFFGPGTRLTVL.

The chain couples TRBV2 to TRBJ1-5, with a tentative D call TRBD1 (5 bases). Trimming stripped 6 bases from V and 7 bases from J, with 28 bases between. The length of the CDR3 is 18 residues. The germline gives CDR1 SNHLY, CDR2 FYNNEI. CDR3 bases: TGTGCCAGCAGCCCTAACCCTCCGGGACGGACCTTAGAACAGCCCCAGCATTTT. The encoded protein is CASSPNPPGRTLEQPQHF.